The 22 T cell receptor beta chains below come from one sample, sequenced in a study of T-cell memory formation after mild COVID-19. TCRdb fed the 5' RACE reads into MiXCR, producing one record per CDR3 protein. Of approximately 300,000 distinct CDR3 sequences listed, roughly 21% were seen once; the top ten hold more than 20%. The material sequenced was PBMCs or a T cell subset sorted from them (not recorded which). The receptors originated from a man between 18 and 35 years old who had mild COVID-19 (a few samples of this study predate the infection). Cell type and time point are not known.

This rearrangement joins TRBV2 to TRBJ2-3, with 11 bases matching TRBD1. V shed 6 bases and J 4 bases; nucleotides not matched to a gene: 3. Germline V lookup: CDR1 SNHLY, CDR2 FYNNEI. The CDR3 is 14 amino acids. The CDR3: CASRWGQGADTQYF. Here the CDR3 DNA reads TGTGCCAGCAGATGGGGACAGGGGGCAGATACGCAGTATTTT. Full variable domain (missing parts from reference TRBV2 and TRBJ2-3): EPEVTQTPSHQVTQMGQEVILRCVPISNHLYFYWYRQILGQKVEFLVSFYNNEISEKSEIFDDQFSVERPDGSNFTLKIRSTKLEDSAMYFCASRWGQGADTQYFGPGTRLTVL.

A few counts support this clonotype. The CDR3 spells CATSPRDRNTDTQYF. The CDR3, as DNA: TGTGCCACCAGCCCCAGGGACAGAAACACAGATACGCAGTATTTT. V is TRBV15 and J is TRBJ2-3, with TRBD1 matching over 7 bases. Trimming at V came to 5 bases and at J to 2 bases, leaving 7 bases not matched to a gene. The germline V gene has CDR1 LNHNV and CDR2 YYDKDF (reference sequence). The CDR3 is 15 residues long. Using reference TRBV15 and TRBJ2-3 for the parts outside the CDR3, the full variable domain is DAMVIQNPRYQVTQFGKPVTLSCSQTLNHNVMYWYQQKSSQAPKLLFHYYDKDFNNEADTPDNFQSRRPNTSFCFLDIRSPGLGDTAMYLCATSPRDRNTDTQYFGPGTRLTVL.

This clonotype came up a few times. The chain couples TRBV20-1 to TRBJ2-1; 9 bases agree with TRBD2. This CDR3 region has 16 residues. V dropped 1 base and J dropped 0; count of bases not matched to a gene: 4. Germline-derived CDR1 and CDR2 are DFQATT and SNEGSKA (reference sequence). The CDR3 DNA sequence: TGCAGTGCTAGAGGAAGCGGGGGGAACTCCTACAATGAGCAGTTCTTC. Translated, it gives CSARGSGGNSYNEQFF.

This rearrangement joins TRBV6-2 or TRBV6-3 to TRBJ2-2, with no clear D. Germline CDR1 and CDR2: MNHEY and SVGEGT. The CDR3 is 13 amino acids. V shed 0 bases and J shed 6 bases, with 5 bases lying between them. CDR3 DNA sequence: TGTGCCAGCAGTTACTCGTGGGCCGGGGAGCTGTTTTTT. It codes for CASSYSWAGELFF.

A few counts support this clonotype. The chain is built from TRBV7-2 and TRBJ2-5; D unresolved. Trimming removed 0 bases at V and 0 bases at J, with 5 bases between. Germline CDR1 is SGHTA and CDR2 is FQGNSA. CDR3 size: 14 residues. This chain's CDR3 is CASSLAGHQETQYF. CDR3 DNA sequence: TGTGCCAGCAGCTTAGCAGGCCACCAAGAGACCCAGTACTTC. The full variable domain, rest sourced from reference TRBV7-2 and TRBJ2-5, is GAGVSQSPSNKVTEKGKDVELRCDPISGHTALYWYRQSLGQGLEFLIYFQGNSAPDKSGLPSDRFSAERTGGSVSTLTIQRTQQEDSAVYLCASSLAGHQETQYFGPGTRLLVL.

In this sample, this clonotype turned up a few times. The chain has TRBV12-3 or TRBV12-4 and TRBJ1-5; 7 positions agree with TRBD1. With 6 bases clipped from V and 6 bases from J, the junction kept 8 bases outside the gene matches. The CDR3 is 14 residues long. The CDR3 DNA is TGTGCCAGCAGCCTTGACAGGGCGAGTCAGCCCCAGCATTTT. Amino acids: CASSLDRASQPQHF.

This clonotype was seen a few times. The genes are TRBV5-5 and TRBJ2-1; D assignment may be TRBD1 or TRBD2 (5 bases each). CDR3 length: 14 amino acids. Germline V gene lookup returns CDR1 SGHKS and CDR2 YYEKEE (reference sequence). Trimming stripped 0 bases from V and 8 bases from J, with 12 bases between. The CDR3 coding sequence is TGTGCCAGCAGCTTGGCGCAGGGACGGGATGAGCAGTTCTTC. Protein product: CASSLAQGRDEQFF.

This clonotype was counted ten times or more. The chain recombines TRBV20-1 with TRBJ2-3; tentatively, D is TRBD2 (7 bases). Per germline, CDR1 DFQATT and CDR2 SNEGSKA (reference sequence). The CDR3 length is 15 residues. The V end was cut by 0 bases, the J end by 2 bases, with 12 bases between. The CDR3 loop reads CSARDRRGLTDTQYF. CDR3 nucleotide sequence: TGCAGTGCTAGAGATCGGCGGGGGCTCACAGATACGCAGTATTTT.

This clonotype was detected a few times. This sequence joins TRBV28 and TRBJ1-3; D remains ambiguous. The CDR3 covers 14 residues. Per the germline V gene, CDR1 is MDHEN and CDR2 is SYDVKM. The CDR3: CAINTALSGNTIYF. The CDR3 region has the DNA TGTGCAATTAATACGGCCCTCTCAGGAAACACCATATATTTT.

The chain links TRBV5-1 to TRBJ1-1; 9 bases are a match to TRBD1. The J segment lost 1 base and the V segment lost 3 bases, leaving 4 bases of the junction unmatched. The V gene's germline CDR1 is SGHRS and CDR2 YFSETQ. CDR3 size: 15 residues. The CDR3 region is CASSWTGEGNTEAFF. In DNA, the CDR3 is TGCGCCAGCAGCTGGACAGGGGAGGGGAACACTGAAGCTTTCTTT.

The sample holds a few counts of this clonotype. The gene calls are TRBV7-9 and TRBJ1-1; D may be TRBD1 (6 bases). CDR1 and CDR2 (germline): SEHNR, FQNEAQ (reference sequence). V was cut by 3 bases and J by 4 bases, with 12 bases left in between. The CDR3 has 14 residues. This chain's CDR3 is CASSLSGGITEAFF. The CDR3 DNA reads as TGTGCCAGCAGCTTGAGCGGGGGCATCACTGAAGCTTTCTTT.

The chain is built from TRBV5-1 and TRBJ2-1; possibly TRBD2 for D (7 bases). The germline V gene encodes CDR1 SGHRS and CDR2 YFSETQ. This CDR3 comprises 17 residues. Between the trimmed V and J ends, which lost 0 bases and 2 bases, there was a span of 15 bases. This CDR3 reads CASSLASSGGAYNEQFF. The CDR3 DNA is TGCGCCAGCAGCTTGGCCAGTTCGGGGGGCGCCTACAATGAGCAGTTCTTC.

This clonotype was counted between two and nine times. The chain links TRBV25-1 to TRBJ2-2; D not resolved. V was trimmed by 5 bases and J by 2 bases, leaving 12 bases between them. Germline CDR1 MGHDK, CDR2 SYGVNS. The CDR3 consists of 15 residues. The CDR3 sequence is CASSITRDNTGELFF. The CDR3 region has the DNA TGTGCCAGCAGTATAACCCGTGATAACACCGGGGAGCTGTTTTTT.

The rearrangement links TRBV7-2 to TRBJ1-5, with 7 bases lining up with TRBD1. The V segment lost 5 bases and the J segment 6 bases; nucleotides outside the gene matches: 7. The CDR3 spans 14 residues. Germline V gene lookup returns CDR1 SGHTA and CDR2 FQGNSA. The CDR3 DNA sequence: TGTGCCAGCAGCCCGACAGGGATCAGTCAGCCCCAGCATTTT. Translation: CASSPTGISQPQHF. Full variable domain (missing parts from reference TRBV7-2 and TRBJ1-5): GAGVSQSPSNKVTEKGKDVELRCDPISGHTALYWYRQSLGQGLEFLIYFQGNSAPDKSGLPSDRFSAERTGGSVSTLTIQRTQQEDSAVYLCASSPTGISQPQHFGDGTRLSIL.

With regard to this clonotype: An end of the junction does not agree with germline; a read error may underlie this. The chain uses TRBV12-3 or TRBV12-4 and TRBJ2-3; a possible D gene is TRBD1 (6 bases). The CDR3 is 14 residues long. DNA of the CDR3: TGTGCCATCAGTCTGACAGGTATCACAGATACGCAGTATTTT. It specifies CAISLTGITDTQYF.

This clonotype showed up just a few times. The chain is built from TRBV12-3 or TRBV12-4 and TRBJ2-2; tentative D call: TRBD1 (6 bases). The V end was cut by 4 bases, the J end by 0 bases, with 15 bases between. The CDR3 consists of 17 residues. CDR3 bases: TGTGCCAGCAGTTCCCTTTACAGGGTACCGAACACCGGGGAGCTGTTTTTT. Translation: CASSSLYRVPNTGELFF.

The chain has TRBV7-2 and TRBJ2-1, with 7 bases fitting TRBD2. Looked up from germline, CDR1 is SGHTA and CDR2 is FQGNSA. The CDR3 is 16 residues long. The ends lost 1 base at V and 6 bases at J; junction bases unmatched: 9. The CDR3 protein is CASSLVASGALNEQFF. The CDR3, as DNA: TGTGCCAGCAGCTTAGTGGCTAGCGGAGCCCTCAATGAGCAGTTCTTC.

This clonotype was picked up many times. The chain joins TRBV10-3 to TRBJ2-1; 10 bases align to TRBD2. From germline, CDR1 is ENHRY and CDR2 SYGVKD. V gave up 9 bases and J gave up 0 bases; unmatched junction bases: 20. CDR3 length: 20 residues. DNA for the CDR3: TGTGCCATGTCACAGGGGCTGCTAGCGGGGGCCGTTCTCTCCTACAATGAGCAGTTCTTC. Its translation: CAMSQGLLAGAVLSYNEQFF.

This clonotype was detected only a few times. The chain employs TRBV3-1 and TRBJ1-2; D gene ambiguous. This CDR3 is built from 14 residues. The V end was cut by 0 bases, the J end by 4 bases, with 9 bases between. Germline-derived CDR1 and CDR2 are LGHDT and YNNKEL (reference sequence). The CDR3 loop reads CASSQEADAYGYTF. The DNA of the CDR3 is TGTGCCAGCAGCCAAGAAGCGGACGCCTATGGCTACACCTTC. Complete variable domain (other parts from reference TRBV3-1 and TRBJ1-2): DTAVSQTPKYLVTQMGNDKSIKCEQNLGHDTMYWYKQDSKKFLKIMFSYNNKELIINETVPNRFSPKSPDKAHLNLHINSLELGDSAVYFCASSQEADAYGYTFGSGTRLTVV.

The rearrangement uses TRBV5-1 and TRBJ1-6; D is unresolved. Germline CDR1 and CDR2: SGHRS and YFSETQ. This CDR3 spans 16 amino acids. Trimming took off 0 bases at V and 8 bases at J, with 15 bases between the two ends. The CDR3 reads CASSLDGVMSYSPLHF. The DNA of the CDR3 is TGCGCCAGCAGCTTGGATGGGGTCATGTCGTATTCACCCCTCCACTTT.

V and J are TRBV7-9 and TRBJ2-2; 9 bases map to TRBD1. V shed 5 bases and J 3 bases; nucleotides not matched to a gene: 4. Germline V gene sequence: CDR1 SEHNR, CDR2 FQNEAQ (reference sequence). CDR3 length equals 15 residues. CDR3: CASSRDRVDTGELFF. CDR3 in DNA: TGTGCCAGCAGCCGGGACAGGGTGGACACCGGGGAGCTGTTTTTT.

V usage is TRBV4-1 and J usage is TRBJ2-1; D is unclear. CDR3 length: 16 residues. Per the germline V gene, CDR1 is MGHRA and CDR2 is YSYEKL. Trimming shortened V by 0 bases and J by 0 bases, and 9 bases separated the two germline ends. CDR3 in DNA: TGCGCCAGCAGCCAAGAACGGCTTCTCTCCTACAATGAGCAGTTCTTC. Its protein product is CASSQERLLSYNEQFF.